This T cell receptor beta chain stems from a study of cytomegalovirus exposure and HLA in healthy donors. Primers included in the PCR were 60 Vbeta and 13 Jbeta primers. Data came from immunoSEQ multiplex PCR; TCRdb stores just in-frame clones and leaves some out. The repertoire consists of 140,000 to 150,000 clones, with over 70% occurring once and the leading ten covering about 4.3%. Of note for this clone: Antigen: not known.

The CDR3 consists of 15 residues. The J segment lost 2 bases and the V segment lost 2 bases, leaving 6 bases of the junction unmatched. Germline V lookup: CDR1 SGHDT, CDR2 YYEEEE. The study's findings and limits: Researchers catalogued 160 or so TCR beta chains as cytomegalovirus-associated.

This clonotype was obtained from a man aged 35-49 years in good health and CMV-seronegative. Sequenced sample: PBMCs. This chain links TRBV5-6 with TRBJ2-7, with 8 bases lining up with TRBD1. CDR3 loop: CASSLTGQVTYEQYF. CDR3 nucleotide sequence: TGTGCCAGCAGCTTAACGGGACAGGTGACCTACGAGCAGTACTTC.